This TCR beta chain was sequenced for a study of T-cell memory formation after mild COVID-19. Across the whole study: In these data, TCR clusters were largely donor specific. The study's findings and limits: CD4+ contracting clones were found mainly in CM and EM, and CD8+ ones in EMRA. There was a balanced CD4/CD8 profile in clones contracting day 15 to 85, and later expanders leaned CD4+.

Concerning this clonotype: Its specificity is not known.

Germline CDR1 and CDR2: SGHVS and FQNEAQ. V was pared by 2 bases and J by 2 bases, with 7 bases of the junction left unmatched. CDR3 length equals 18 residues. UMIs and sample barcodes were carried by the TCR alpha and TCR beta cDNA libraries that 5'RACE produced using constant-segment primers. TCRdb re-called the 5' RACE reads through MiXCR, storing one row per CDR3 protein. The top ten clones hold around 20% of a sample with about 320,000 distinct CDR3 sequences, around an eighth of them seen once. Sample: PBMCs or a T cell subset sorted from them (not recorded which). This TCR was recovered from a man aged 18 to 30 who had mild COVID-19 (a few samples of this study predate the infection). Cell type and time point are not known. This chain joins TRBV7-8 and TRBJ2-3; TRBD2 agrees at 13 bases. The CDR3 region is CASSLSRTSGGNTDTQYF. The CDR3 region has the DNA TGTGCCAGCAGCTTATCGAGGACTAGCGGGGGAAACACAGATACGCAGTATTTT.